This T cell receptor beta chain appears in the sequencing data of a study of T cells in Graves' hyperthyroidism and ophthalmopathy. Study-wide results and caveats: A model of 13 V-J features distinguished ophthalmopathy from stable hyperthyroidism.

It was considered stable Graves' hyperthyroidism when ophthalmopathy did not progress within 18 months. Patients showing uncontrolled infection, other autoimmune disease, pregnancy or lactation were ineligible. Germline assignment: CDR1 SGDLS and CDR2 YYNGEE. The CDR3 totals 16 residues. Trimming removed 7 bases from V and 2 bases from J; junction bases left unmatched: 13. A few counts support this clonotype. Its antigen remains unknown. Amplified regions were TCR beta CDR3 sequences from RNA transcripts. HTBI primers were used for first-round RT-PCR of the TCR CDR3. TCRdb re-derived calls from the multiplex PCR reads in MiXCR, one entry per CDR3 protein. Of 600,000 or so distinct CDR3 sequences listed, 35% to 55% are singletons.

The sequencing sample was made of peripheral blood or thyroid tissue (not recorded which). The receptor comes from a woman between 18 and 30 years old with Graves' hyperthyroidism. This rearrangement joins TRBV9 to TRBJ2-7; 9 bases align to TRBD2. The CDR3 DNA is TGTGCCAGCTCACCACTCACGACTAGCGGCGCCTACGAGCAGTACTTC. It codes for CASSPLTTSGAYEQYF.